The present T cell receptor (beta chain) was sequenced within a study of shared clonotypes between healthy human individuals. Study summary: Per-donor plates numbered three CD4 naive, three CD4 memory, two CD8 naive and one CD8 memory.

Assay execution took place at the deep level. Assay: immunoSEQ multiplex PCR; the TCRdb copy retains only in-frame clones and omits some. The table shows about 1 million clones, with around 78% occurring only once. Germline V gene sequence: CDR1 MDHEN, CDR2 SYDVKM. The CDR3 totals 17 residues, both ends included. Details on this clone: Its antigen remains unidentified. The DNA is omitted, as the CDR3 cannot be located on it reliably, and the CDR3 follows TCRdb's listing.

Study-wide findings and caveats: Genetic and exposure-history diversity was limited by the small donor number.

This chain joins TRBV28 and TRBJ2-4; no DNA check was done on the table's D call, TRBD2. The sequenced material came from memory CD4+ T cells from PBMCs. Subset reported: CD45RA-negative fraction. The clonotype was recovered from a man aged 18 to 29 in good health. Some clones in this sample may be carry-over from other donors' samples. CDR3 sequence: CASSLFGPGASGPNRYF.